This T cell receptor (beta chain) was captured by sequencing in a study of cytomegalovirus exposure and HLA in healthy donors (dated by TCRdb to 2015 to 2018). Regarding the research as a whole: In an earlier analysis of under 750 of the donors, about 260 Gb of sequence data and approximately 100 million unique TCR beta sequences from about 179 million T cells were reported. An early release covering approximately 600 HLA-typed donors comprised approximately 300 gigabases of sequencing data and roughly 86 million unique TCR sequences. Of the roughly 430 genotyped donors, approximately 83% fell in the genetic ancestry cluster associated with self-reported Caucasian donors. The aim of the study was to test whether cataloging public T cell receptors could identify signatures of past pathogen exposure. The study profiled the T cell repertoires of under 850 subjects by immunosequencing and related them to cytomegalovirus serostatus. Along with the approximately 650-subject first cohort, a separate validation cohort of over a hundred different subjects was used. High-throughput TCR immunosequencing, statistical association of individual TCRs with disease status, and machine learning were combined to predict cytomegalovirus infection status. A later analysis re-analyzed previously published TCR beta repertoires from roughly 600 donors and added high-resolution HLA genotyping to study TCR occurrence patterns. Rather than drawing on any new phenotypic data, the later analysis identified candidate immune exposures from TCR beta sequences and the way those sequences occurred across donors. An earlier analysis of nearly 600 of the donors applied high-throughput TCR beta sequencing to assess whether each TCR beta V gene segment acted as functional or pseudogenic. Donor age, sex, ethnicity and CMV serostatus were compiled alongside the repertoire data. A later genetic analysis took genome-wide SNP genotypes for about three fifths of the roughly 700 donors and used that subset as a discovery cohort. All discovery cohort repertoires had been generated on a single sequencing platform. HLA typing included class I and class II loci at four-digit resolution. The number of typed donors differed by locus: roughly 629-640 for A, B, C, DRB1 and DQB1; approximately 530 for DQA1; about 600 for DPA1; and about 450 for DPB1. Roughly five DR-DQ haplotypes were handled as single units for association and clustering because linkage in the cohort was strong. On average, about 200,000 unique TCR beta nucleotide sequences were sequenced per donor among more than 350 genotyped donors of the cohort, with around 19% of those sequences being non-productive.

Libraries were constructed by the immunoSEQ multiplex PCR assay. For the multiplex PCR, a mixture combining 60 forward primers for TCR Vbeta segments and 13 reverse primers for TCR Jbeta segments was used. The CDR3 region of rearranged TCR beta genes was amplified from genomic DNA by a multiplex PCR assay. On the Illumina HiSeq System, the amplified TCR beta libraries were sequenced as 87-base-pair reads. In the authors' own workflow: A later analysis counted about 82 million unique TCR beta chains across the 666 repertoires, and about 10 million of these chains were shared by at least two donors. A nearest-neighbor algorithm error-corrected the raw reads and collapsed the reads into unique sequences, merging closely related sequences to remove PCR and sequencing errors. To assign V, D and J gene segments, CDR3 sequences were aligned to IMGT reference sequences. Each retained sequence needed at least a six-nucleotide match to both a V gene segment and a J gene segment. A rearrangement counted as productive if the CDR3 had no stop codons and remained in frame with V and J, and every other rearrangement counted as non-productive. CDR3 was defined according to IMGT convention as the region running from the second conserved V-encoded cysteine to the conserved J-encoded phenylalanine. Sequences without an unambiguous match to a single V gene segment were excluded from the earlier analysis of about 600 of the donors. In an earlier analysis of roughly 600 of the donors, a V segment was called functional when productive rearrangements were above 56.7%, and segregating when the standard deviation between donors exceeded 5%. To diagnose cytomegalovirus status from the catalog of TCR beta chain sequences, a statistical classification framework was built. A later analysis assigned V and J genes by comparing TCR nucleotide sequences with IMGT/GENE-DB human TR gene sequences. In a later analysis, CDR3 sequences and most-parsimonious VDJ recombination scenarios were assigned using the TCRdist pipeline. A later analysis defined each TCR beta chain by its CDR3 amino acid sequence plus V-gene family, and excluded reads lacking a unique V-gene family. In a later analysis, several hundred highly shared, low-generation-probability nucleotide sequences were removed to address suspected cross-contamination and a sequencing artifact. For each public chain, a later analysis derived a clonal expansion index from normalized ranks of inferred template counts within each repertoire. In a later analysis, generation probabilities were computed with a VDJ recombination model fitted to out-of-frame rearrangements, and the resulting probabilities were checked against IGoR. In a later analysis, hypergeometric tests were used to score TCR-TCR, TCR-HLA and TCR-CMV co-occurrence, with a repertoire-size bias correction applied to TCR pairs. A later analysis estimated false discovery rates by permuting HLA or CMV assignments 20 times. In a later analysis, co-occurring TCRs were grouped using DBSCAN, and TCRdist sequence similarity was added for clustering within HLA-allele-positive subsets. Co-occurrence clustering excluded repertoires with fewer than 30,000 or more than 120,000 public chains, plus five with anomalous nucleotide sharing. TCRdb's version of the immuneACCESS table is confined to in-frame rearrangements and falls short of the full clone set. An unresolved V gene accounts for under half of the shortfall where checked; the remainder is of unknown origin. Clone size and V and J calls were adopted from that table, with D and trimming inferred from the DNA. In all, the sample holds around 130,000 clones, and around 81% of those were seen once. 0.7% of the sample is in the top ten clones.

The CDR3 has 13 amino acids, counting the end cysteine and phenylalanine. Only CDR3 DNA is held: 39 bases, read in frame from base 1. The V end loses 6 bases and the J end loses 3 bases, and a stretch of 12 bases separates them. Sequences ENHRY (CDR1) and SYGVKD (CDR2) are obtained from the germline V gene. Study-wide conclusions, independent of this receptor: In a later analysis, over 15,000 TCR beta sequences were associated with specific HLA alleles at a false discovery rate of 0.05. Because HLA typing was unavailable for some donors at each locus, only the typed subset was used in association tests. Some IMGT-functional V segments, including TRBV6-2 and TRBV6-3, could not be told apart with the 87-base-pair reads, so those segments were excluded. In vitro tests confirmed that three of the cytomegalovirus-associated TCR beta chains recognize cytomegalovirus antigens. Broadly in line with IMGT annotations, most TCR beta V segments showed up in productive rearrangements about 90% or about 30% of the time in an earlier analysis of around 550 of the donors. In this cohort, only TCR beta chains were sequenced, and detectable features were limited by the absence of alpha or paired-chain data. Compared with equally common non-associated chains, HLA-associated TCR beta chains in a later analysis were more clonally expanded and had lower generation probabilities. Assigning TCR associations to individual alleles was difficult when HLA alleles, especially DR and DQ, strongly co-occurred. It was suggested by the authors that the approach could potentially be generalized to other disease states and immunological phenotypes. Compared with the roughly 700-donor mean, donors in an Asian-associated ancestry cluster had fewer N-insertions in productive TCRs, according to a later genetic analysis. Across donors, most TCR sequences were observed very rarely, whereas some public TCRs were present in many individuals. The study gave a list of roughly 150 TCR beta chains associated with cytomegalovirus. A cluster of highly shared sequence variants was judged likely to represent a technical artifact of the sequencing pipeline. In a later genetic analysis, a missense DCLRE1C variant was associated with V-gene and J-gene trimming of TCR beta chains, and the association was replicated in an independent cohort. A later analysis found that most CMV-associated TCR beta chains appeared HLA-restricted, with HLA associations seemingly driven largely by CMV exposure. Linkage disequilibrium might explain the correlated functional status among segregating V segments, but an unknown experimental factor could not be ruled out. In both the original and validation cohorts, the classifier was reported to diagnose cytomegalovirus status with high specificity and sensitivity. Because counts were too low, roughly 17 rarely observed V segments, including chromosome 9 orphons, were left out of the earlier analysis of roughly 600 of the donors. CMV serostatus was the only immune exposure information available for the cohort. A later analysis reported that several top co-occurrence clusters appeared linked to parvovirus B19, influenza, CMV and Epstein-Barr virus. According to a later analysis, TCR association rates differed among HLA loci, with DRB1 alleles showing the most associated TCRs and HLA-C alleles showing the fewest. Presence/absence analyses assumed roughly uniform sequencing depth across donors, an assumption that may not hold. A further reported finding was that TCR beta sequences accurately predicted the HLA-A and HLA-B alleles for most subjects in the first cohort.

Only a few counts were recorded for this clone. Its cognate antigen has yet to be identified. The record has no base qualities; no much larger clone is one base away. The cohort consisted of hundreds of healthy bone marrow donors. All cohort members were sampled while nominally healthy, although unrecorded immune exposures were likely present. The donor was CMV seronegative and was included in the group of a few hundred seronegative cohort members. A peripheral blood sample was provided by each donor, and peripheral blood mononuclear cells were used for TCR beta sequencing. Genomic DNA extraction from the blood cell samples was performed with the Qiagen DNeasy Blood Extraction Kit.

The TCR was taken from a man aged 18 to 35 in good health and CMV-seronegative. Sample: PBMCs. This chain joins TRBV10-3 to TRBJ2-7; the D region possibly corresponds to TRBD2 (6 bases align). CDR3 sequence: CAIRKGGDYEQYF. The sequenced DNA is TGTGCCATCAGGAAGGGCGGGGACTACGAGCAGTACTTC.